This entry concerns a single T cell receptor (beta chain). What it recognizes is unknown. The method was immunoSEQ multiplex PCR; TCRdb's version includes in-frame clones alone and lacks a portion of them. Of about 550,000 clones listed, over 95% are singletons. There are 15 residues in the CDR3. Looked up from germline, CDR1 is WNHNN and CDR2 is SYGVQD (reference sequence). Unmatched junction bases numbered 6, after V lost 3 bases and J lost 5 bases. Only CD45RO-negative cells positively selected for CCR7 counted as naive CD8 cells, so terminally differentiated effector memory CD45RA+ cells were excluded. This specimen belongs to a study of shared clonotypes between healthy human individuals. Whole-study context: Per donor, three plates held CD4 naive cells, three held CD4 memory, two held CD8 naive and one held CD8 memory. Regarding the study as a whole: All-four-donor shared clonotypes had higher generation probabilities than non-shared clonotypes did. Sampling included only blood; tissue repertoires likely differ.

The chain joins TRBV10-1 to TRBJ2-3, with 9 bases fitting TRBD2. Sequenced sample: naive CD8+ T cells sorted from blood. The sequence came from a woman aged 30 to 39 in good health. CDR3 sequence reads: CASSDNSGSGDTQYF. For the CDR3, the DNA is TGCGCCAGCAGTGATAATAGCGGGAGTGGAGATACGCAGTATTTT.